This record concerns one TCR beta chain sequence. Its antigen is as yet unknown. TCRdb processed the reads anew with MiXCR; each CDR3 protein has one entry. The sample shows hundreds of thousands of distinct CDR3 sequences, 30% to 35% of them seen only once. The data originate from a study of T cell repertoires in cytomegalovirus infection. The junction had 10 bases not matched to a gene; V was cut back by 5 bases and J by 5 bases. Per germline, CDR1 SQVTM and CDR2 ANQGSEA. The CDR3 sequence is 15 residues long. Sequencing used cultured PBMCs, obtained from culture after CMV antigen stimulation. The origin of this receptor is a human donor in good health (CMV status not recorded). Some clones in this sample may be carry-over from other donors' samples. The chain carries TRBV29-1 and TRBJ2-3; 10 bases line up with TRBD2. The chain's CDR3 is CSVIPTSGIRDTQYF. In DNA form, the CDR3 reads TGCAGCGTTATCCCCACTAGCGGGATACGAGATACGCAGTATTTT.